This TCR beta chain was sequenced in a study of blood T cells in healthy people across ages. Regarding the study as a whole: Age showed a roughly linear inverse relationship with TCR beta diversity per million T cells. Shifts in expanded clonotypes may have been confounded by donor CMV status, which was unknown. Higher diversity and more naive CD4+ cells were features of long-lived donors, compared to aged donors.

For this clonotype: No antigen is known for it.

A J-beta primer mix and a sample-barcoded 5' primer were used in a second PCR of roughly 7 to 12 cycles. Each cDNA molecule was tagged by a template-switch adaptor that had 12 random nucleotides. TCRdb ran MiXCR on the 5' RACE reads and lists one entry per CDR3 protein. The sample lists about 1.8 million distinct CDR3 sequences, around half occurring once. The source is a middle-aged woman in good health. Sequences were obtained from blood.

The CDR3 here is CATSGRPGQGRETQYF. In DNA, the CDR3 is TGTGCCACCAGCGGCCGTCCGGGACAGGGAAGAGAGACCCAGTACTTC. The chain carries TRBV15 and TRBJ2-5; 9 bases are a match to TRBD1. The length of the CDR3 is 16 residues. In germline, CDR1 is LNHNV, CDR2 YYDKDF (reference sequence). The trim removed 5 bases at V and 4 bases at J, leaving 11 bases unmatched.